This TCR beta chain came from a study of siplizumab effects on memory and regulatory T cells (dated by TCRdb to about 2019). In the study overall: The study examined how the anti-CD2 antibody siplizumab affects alloreactive T-cell subsets in allogeneic mixed lymphocyte reactions built from human PBMCs. What the study reported, not specific to this receptor: No functional confirmation was obtained for the suppressive function of proliferating Tregs from siplizumab cultures. Siplizumab significantly lowered the cumulative frequency of alloreactive sequences that could be traced to unstimulated CD4+ memory T cells. Because sequences below about 10^-5 frequency were poorly captured, only a minor fraction of alloreactive clones could be mapped to unstimulated subsets. Unstimulated naive T cells appeared more diverse than memory T cells, and naive cells seemed to contribute substantially to the alloresponse. Among mappable alloreactive CD4+ clones, the Treg-derived fraction averaged around 70% with siplizumab versus roughly 25% in control reactions. About 80-97% of proliferating CD4+ or CD8+ clones could not be given a naive or memory phenotype.

Library generation was performed with the immunoSEQ multiplex PCR assay. Each sample had 90,000 to 100,000 TCR templates assayed by the deep sequencing platform. Genomic DNA extracted from sorted T cells was used for TCRbeta CDR3 sequencing. As for the original processing: Clonal analysis of TCRbeta CDR3 data was done in the R programming language. Alloreactive CD4+ and CD8+ clones were defined by comparing unstimulated samples with post-reaction CFSE-low samples. By matching sequences to the repertoires of sorted unstimulated Treg and non-Treg cells, each alloreactive CD4+ clone was assigned a regulatory or non-regulatory origin. TCRdb limited this immuneACCESS table to in-frame rearrangements with V and J called. A share of clones is missing; checked studies link under half to unresolved V genes, and the rest is unexplained. The V and J calls and the clone size are those of that table, but D and trimming were determined from the DNA. Present in this sample are 90,000 to 130,000 clones, roughly 90% of which were seen just once. The biggest ten clones account for 1.3% of the sample.

Sorted unstimulated T cells and proliferating T cells recovered from mixed lymphocyte reactions underwent TCRbeta CDR3 sequencing. Fresh whole blood from about 10 HLA-typed healthy donors served as the source for isolating PBMCs. The germline ends are 6 bases apart after V is trimmed by 0 bases and J by 4 bases. The CDR3 holds 13 amino acids from the cysteine to the phenylalanine. Of the read, only the CDR3 DNA is kept; its 39 bases are in frame from base 1. The germline V gene supplies CDR1 SGDLS and CDR2 YYNGEE. As for this clone: Its antigen remains unidentified. No base quality information exists; no much larger clone differs at one position.

This receptor chain uses TRBV9 and TRBJ2-3; too little of a D gene remains to name it. The specimen was CD4+ T cells sorted from blood. The sequence derives from a human donor in good health. This receptor has the CDR3 CASSVVGPDTQYF. The DNA is TGTGCCAGCAGCGTAGTGGGTCCAGATACGCAGTATTTT.